One and the same sample provided the 2 T cell receptor beta chains below, sequenced in a study of T cells after yellow fever vaccination. MiXCR was run by TCRdb on the 5' RACE reads, yielding one entry per CDR3 protein. Of 110,000 or so distinct CDR3 sequences in the sample, around 6.7% were seen once. The sample in question was CD4+ T cells sorted from PBMCs, obtained 35 to 50 days after the first yellow fever vaccination. These receptors all come from a man between 18 and 29 years old who received the YFV17D yellow fever vaccine.

About this clonotype: At one of its ends the junction is not consistent with the germline gene, which may arise from a read error. Here the CDR3 DNA reads TGCGCCAGCAGCTCAACCGCGGACGGGAACTATGACTACACCTTC. It encodes CASSSTADGNYDYTF. The chain employs TRBV5-1 and TRBJ1-2; D remains ambiguous. CDR1 is SGHRS, CDR2 YFSETQ, per germline. This CDR3 comprises 15 residues. The full variable domain, in which reference TRBV5-1 and TRBJ1-2 provide the parts outside the CDR3, is KAGVTQTPRYLIKTRGQQVTLSCSPISGHRSVSWYQQTPGQGLQFLFEYFSETQRNKGNFPGRFSGRQFSNSRSEMNVSTLELGDSALYLCASSSTADGNYDYTFGSGTRLTVV.

This clonotype was observed at least ten times. The chain recombines TRBV6-2 or TRBV6-3 with TRBJ2-3, with a tentative D call TRBD2 (6 bases). The CDR3 is made up of 14 amino acids. The V and J ends lost 4 bases and 1 base respectively, with 9 bases between them. Germline V gene lookup returns CDR1 MNHEY and CDR2 SVGEGT. The CDR3 DNA reads as TGTGCCAGCAGTTTCGGGGAGGGCACAGATACGCAGTATTTT. Its translation: CASSFGEGTDTQYF.